This T cell receptor beta chain was identified during a study of OX40 agonist ivuxolimab in advanced cancers. Sequencing was performed with immunoSEQ multiplex PCR; in TCRdb, only in-frame clones are kept and a portion is missing. The sample includes approximately 35,000 clones, roughly 90% of them seen just once. Germline CDR1 SGHDT, CDR2 YYEEEE. This CDR3 has 16 residues. V was clipped by 0 bases and J by 7 bases, with 20 bases between them. Sequencing was performed on CD4+ or CD8+ T cells sorted from blood, taken in a trial of the OX40 agonist ivuxolimab. The chain links TRBV5-6 to TRBJ2-7; D is possibly TRBD1 or TRBD2 (5 bases each). This sequence originates from an adult with an advanced solid tumor such as melanoma, head and neck, liver or kidney cancer. DNA for the CDR3: TGTGCCAGCAGCTTGGGTTGGGACCCTATAATGGGGGAGCAGTACTTC. Amino acid sequence: CASSLGWDPIMGEQYF.